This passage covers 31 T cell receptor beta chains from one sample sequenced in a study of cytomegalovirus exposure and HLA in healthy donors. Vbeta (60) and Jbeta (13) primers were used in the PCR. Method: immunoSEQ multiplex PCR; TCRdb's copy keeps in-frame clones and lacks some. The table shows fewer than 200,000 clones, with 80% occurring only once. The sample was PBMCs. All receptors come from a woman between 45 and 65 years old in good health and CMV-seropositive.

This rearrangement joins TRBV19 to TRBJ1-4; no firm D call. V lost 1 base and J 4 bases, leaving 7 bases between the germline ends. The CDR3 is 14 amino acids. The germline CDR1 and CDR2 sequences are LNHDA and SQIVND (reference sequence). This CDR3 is CASSIGVNNEKLFF. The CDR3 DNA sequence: TGTGCCAGTAGTATAGGAGTCAATAATGAAAAACTGTTTTTT. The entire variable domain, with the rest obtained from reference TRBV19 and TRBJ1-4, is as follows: DGGITQSPKYLFRKEGQNVTLSCEQNLNHDAMYWYRQDPGQGLRLIYYSQIVNDFQKGDIAEGYSVSREKKESFPLTVTSAQKNPTAFYLCASSIGVNNEKLFFGSGTQLSVL.

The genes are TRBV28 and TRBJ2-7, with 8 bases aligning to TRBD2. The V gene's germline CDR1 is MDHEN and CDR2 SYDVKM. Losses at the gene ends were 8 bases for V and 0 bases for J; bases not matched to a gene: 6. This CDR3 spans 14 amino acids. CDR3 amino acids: CASREGGFSYEQYF. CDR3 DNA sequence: TGTGCCAGCCGGGAGGGGGGATTCTCCTACGAGCAGTACTTC.

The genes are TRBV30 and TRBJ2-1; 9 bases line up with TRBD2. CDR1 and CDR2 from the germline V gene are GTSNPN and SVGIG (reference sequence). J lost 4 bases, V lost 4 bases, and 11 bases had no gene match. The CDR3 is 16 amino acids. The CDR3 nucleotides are TGTGCCTGGACTAGCGGGGCTCGGGGGTGGTACAATGAGCAGTTCTTC. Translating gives CAWTSGARGWYNEQFF.

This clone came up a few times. DNA for the CDR3: TGTGCCAGCTCACCAGGGGGCCGAGGTGATGGCTACACCTTC. Its protein product is CASSPGGRGDGYTF. V is TRBV18 and J is TRBJ1-2, with D perhaps matching TRBD1 (6 bases). Trimming removed 2 bases at V and 6 bases at J, with 13 bases between. The CDR3 has 14 residues. Germline CDR1 and CDR2: KGHSH and LQKENI.

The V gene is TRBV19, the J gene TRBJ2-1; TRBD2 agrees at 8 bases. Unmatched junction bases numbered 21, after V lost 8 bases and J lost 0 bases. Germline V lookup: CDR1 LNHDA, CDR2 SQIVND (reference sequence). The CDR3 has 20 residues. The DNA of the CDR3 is TGTGCCAGTCGTGGTCCCATCAGTCAGCGGGAGTTAAGCTCCTACAATGAGCAGTTCTTC. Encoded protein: CASRGPISQRELSSYNEQFF.

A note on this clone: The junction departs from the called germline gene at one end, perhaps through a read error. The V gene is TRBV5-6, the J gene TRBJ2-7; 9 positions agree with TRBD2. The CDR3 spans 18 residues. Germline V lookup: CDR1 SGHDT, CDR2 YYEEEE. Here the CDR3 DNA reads TGTGCCAGCAGCTTGGACCCTGGAGGTGAAGGGGGACTAGCTAAATGGTCCTTC. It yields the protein CASSLDPGGEGGLAKWSF.

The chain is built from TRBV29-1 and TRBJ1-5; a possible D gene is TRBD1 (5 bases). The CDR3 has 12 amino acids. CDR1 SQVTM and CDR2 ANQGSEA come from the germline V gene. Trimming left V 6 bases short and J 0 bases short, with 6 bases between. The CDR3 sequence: CSVQGSNQPQHF. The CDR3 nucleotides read TGCAGCGTCCAGGGTAGCAATCAGCCCCAGCATTTT.

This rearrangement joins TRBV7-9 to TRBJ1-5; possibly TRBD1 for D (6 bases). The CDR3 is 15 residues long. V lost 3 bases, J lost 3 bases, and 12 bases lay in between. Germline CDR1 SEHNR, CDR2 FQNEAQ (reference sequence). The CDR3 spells CASSLAGGANQPQHF. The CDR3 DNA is TGTGCCAGCAGCTTGGCCGGGGGGGCCAATCAGCCCCAGCATTTT. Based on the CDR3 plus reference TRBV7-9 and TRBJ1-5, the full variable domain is DTGVSQNPRHKITKRGQNVTFRCDPISEHNRLYWYRQTLGQGPEFLTYFQNEAQLEKSRLLSDRFSAERPKGSFSTLEIQRTEQGDSAMYLCASSLAGGANQPQHFGDGTRLSIL.

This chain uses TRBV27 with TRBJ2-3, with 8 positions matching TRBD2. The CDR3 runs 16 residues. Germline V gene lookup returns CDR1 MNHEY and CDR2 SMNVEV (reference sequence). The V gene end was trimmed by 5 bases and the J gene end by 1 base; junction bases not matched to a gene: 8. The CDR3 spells CASSGAGTRGTDTQYF. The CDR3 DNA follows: TGTGCCAGCAGTGGGGCCGGGACTAGGGGCACAGATACGCAGTATTTT.

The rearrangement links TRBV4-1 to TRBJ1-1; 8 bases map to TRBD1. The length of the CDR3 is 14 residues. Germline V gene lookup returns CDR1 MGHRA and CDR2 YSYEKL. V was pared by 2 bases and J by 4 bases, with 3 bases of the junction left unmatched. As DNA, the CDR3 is TGCGCCAGCAGCCAACGGACAGGGACCACTGAAGCTTTCTTT. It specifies CASSQRTGTTEAFF.

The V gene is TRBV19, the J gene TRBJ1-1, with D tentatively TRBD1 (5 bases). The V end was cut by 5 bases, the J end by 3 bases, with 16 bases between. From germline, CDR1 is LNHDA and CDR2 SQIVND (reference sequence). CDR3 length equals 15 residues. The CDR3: CASSSAGTSYTEAFF. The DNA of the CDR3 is TGTGCCAGTAGTTCCGCCGGGACTAGCTACACTGAAGCTTTCTTT.

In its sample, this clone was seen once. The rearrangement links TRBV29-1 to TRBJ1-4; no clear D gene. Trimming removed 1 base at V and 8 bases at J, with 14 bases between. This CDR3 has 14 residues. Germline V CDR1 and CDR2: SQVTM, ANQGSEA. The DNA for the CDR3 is TGCAGCGTTGAAGTCAGCAAGGCGGCGGAAAAACTGTTTTTT. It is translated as CSVEVSKAAEKLFF.

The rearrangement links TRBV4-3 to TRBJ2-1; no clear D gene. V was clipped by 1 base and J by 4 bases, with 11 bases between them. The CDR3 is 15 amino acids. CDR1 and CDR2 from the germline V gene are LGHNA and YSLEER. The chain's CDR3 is CASSQGYSLYNEQFF. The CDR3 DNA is TGCGCCAGCAGCCAAGGTTATAGCTTGTACAATGAGCAGTTCTTC.

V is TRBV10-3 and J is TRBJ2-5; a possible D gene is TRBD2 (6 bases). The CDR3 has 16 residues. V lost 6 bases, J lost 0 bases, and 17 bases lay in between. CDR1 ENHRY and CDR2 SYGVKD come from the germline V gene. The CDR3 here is CAIRPGSGLYQETQYF. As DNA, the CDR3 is TGTGCCATCAGGCCGGGAAGCGGGCTCTACCAAGAGACCCAGTACTTC.

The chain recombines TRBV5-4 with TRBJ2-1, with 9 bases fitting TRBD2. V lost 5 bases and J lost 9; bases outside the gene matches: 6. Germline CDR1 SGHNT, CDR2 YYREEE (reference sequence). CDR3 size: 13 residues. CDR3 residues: CASRMGLASEQFF. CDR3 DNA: TGTGCCAGCAGGATGGGACTAGCTAGTGAGCAGTTCTTC.

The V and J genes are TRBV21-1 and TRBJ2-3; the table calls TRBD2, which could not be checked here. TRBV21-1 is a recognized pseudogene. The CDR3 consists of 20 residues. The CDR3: CASPKRGLAGDISVGDTQYF. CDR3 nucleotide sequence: TGTGCCAGCCCTAAACGGGGACTAGCGGGAGACATATCGGTCGGAGATACGCAGTATTTT.

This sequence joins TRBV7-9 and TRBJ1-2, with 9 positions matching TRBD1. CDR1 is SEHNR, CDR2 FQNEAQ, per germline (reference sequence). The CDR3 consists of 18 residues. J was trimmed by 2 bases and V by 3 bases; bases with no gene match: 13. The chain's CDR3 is CASSFYRDRAQRNYGYTF. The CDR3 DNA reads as TGTGCCAGCAGCTTTTACCGGGACAGGGCCCAGAGAAACTATGGCTACACCTTC.

This CDR3 is CASSQQGGFTGELFF. CDR3 coding DNA: TGCGCCAGCAGCCAGCAGGGAGGATTCACCGGGGAGCTGTTTTTT. The chain combines TRBV4-3 with TRBJ2-2; maybe TRBD2 (6 bases). Germline-derived CDR1 and CDR2 are LGHNA and YSLEER. This CDR3 has 15 residues. V shed 3 bases and J shed 4 bases, with 12 bases lying between them.

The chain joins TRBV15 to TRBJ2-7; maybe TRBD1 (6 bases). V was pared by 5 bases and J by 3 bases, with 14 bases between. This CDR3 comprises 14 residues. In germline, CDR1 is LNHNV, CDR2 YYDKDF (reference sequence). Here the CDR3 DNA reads TGTGCCACCAGCTCCGTGGGGGCGAACTACGAGCAGTACTTC. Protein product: CATSSVGANYEQYF.

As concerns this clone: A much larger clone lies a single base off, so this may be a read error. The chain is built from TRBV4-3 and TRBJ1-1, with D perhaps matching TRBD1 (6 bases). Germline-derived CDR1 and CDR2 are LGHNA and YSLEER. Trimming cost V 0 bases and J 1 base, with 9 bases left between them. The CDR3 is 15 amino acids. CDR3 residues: CASSQEQGWNTEAFF. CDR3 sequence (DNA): TGCGCCAGCAGCCAAGAACAGGGATGGAACACTGAAGCTTTCTTT.

The CDR3, as DNA: TGTGCCAGCAGCCCTCGTATTACAGGGGACACTGAAGCTTTCTTT. Encoded protein: CASSPRITGDTEAFF. The chain carries TRBV9 and TRBJ1-1; 7 bases map to TRBD1. The CDR3 has 15 residues. V was clipped by 4 bases and J by 3 bases; unmatched bases: 9. CDR1 and CDR2 (germline): SGDLS, YYNGEE.

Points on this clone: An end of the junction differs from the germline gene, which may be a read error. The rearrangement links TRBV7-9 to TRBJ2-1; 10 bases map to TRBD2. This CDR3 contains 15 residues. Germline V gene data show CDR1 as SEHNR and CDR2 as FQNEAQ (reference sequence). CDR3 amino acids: CSSSGGVFSINEQFF. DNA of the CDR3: TGTTCCAGCAGCGGGGGGGTCTTTTCCATCAATGAGCAGTTCTTC.

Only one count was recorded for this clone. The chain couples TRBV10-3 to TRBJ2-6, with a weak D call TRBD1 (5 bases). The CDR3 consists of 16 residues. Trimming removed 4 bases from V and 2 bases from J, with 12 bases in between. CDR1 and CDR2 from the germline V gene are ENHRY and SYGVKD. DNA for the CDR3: TGTGCCATCAGTGCAGACAGCGAGCCTGGGGCCAACGTCCTGACTTTC. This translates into CAISADSEPGANVLTF.

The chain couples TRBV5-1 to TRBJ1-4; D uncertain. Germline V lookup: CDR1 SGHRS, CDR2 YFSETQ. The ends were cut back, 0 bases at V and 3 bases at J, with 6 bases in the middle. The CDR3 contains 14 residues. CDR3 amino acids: CASSLVQSNEKLFF. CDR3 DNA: TGCGCCAGCAGCTTGGTACAGTCTAATGAAAAACTGTTTTTT. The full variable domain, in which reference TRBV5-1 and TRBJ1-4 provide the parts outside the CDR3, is KAGVTQTPRYLIKTRGQQVTLSCSPISGHRSVSWYQQTPGQGLQFLFEYFSETQRNKGNFPGRFSGRQFSNSRSEMNVSTLELGDSALYLCASSLVQSNEKLFFGSGTQLSVL.

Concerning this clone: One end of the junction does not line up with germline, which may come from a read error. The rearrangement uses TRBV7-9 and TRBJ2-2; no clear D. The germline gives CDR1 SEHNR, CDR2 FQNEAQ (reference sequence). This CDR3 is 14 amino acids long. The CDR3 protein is CSSSFYGNTGELFF. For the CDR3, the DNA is TGTTCCAGCAGCTTTTACGGGAACACCGGGGAGCTGTTTTTT.

The CDR3 nucleotides read TGTGCCAGCTCGCGGGACGTTACTGAAGCTTTCTTT. Its translation: CASSRDVTEAFF. The chain uses TRBV18 and TRBJ1-1; tentatively, D is TRBD1 (5 bases). Germline-derived CDR1 and CDR2 are KGHSH and LQKENI. V lost 6 bases and J 5 bases, leaving 10 bases between the germline ends. CDR3 length: 12 residues.

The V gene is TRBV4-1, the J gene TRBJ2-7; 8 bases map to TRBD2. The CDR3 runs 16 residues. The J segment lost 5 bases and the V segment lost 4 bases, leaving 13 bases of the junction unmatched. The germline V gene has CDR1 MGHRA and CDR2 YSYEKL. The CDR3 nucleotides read TGCGCCAGCAGCCGCACGCCGGGACTAGTCCCCCACGAGCAGTACTTC. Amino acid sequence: CASSRTPGLVPHEQYF.

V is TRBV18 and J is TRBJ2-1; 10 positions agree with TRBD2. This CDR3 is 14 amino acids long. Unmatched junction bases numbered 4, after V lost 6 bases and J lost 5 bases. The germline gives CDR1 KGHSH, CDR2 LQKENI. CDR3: CASSPGLADNEQFF. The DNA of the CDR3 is TGTGCCAGCTCTCCCGGACTAGCGGACAATGAGCAGTTCTTC. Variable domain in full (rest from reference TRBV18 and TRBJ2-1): NAGVMQNPRHLVRRRGQEARLRCSPMKGHSHVYWYRQLPEEGLKFMVYLQKENIIDESGMPKERFSAEFPKEGPSILRIQQVVRGDSAAYFCASSPGLADNEQFFGPGTRLTVL.

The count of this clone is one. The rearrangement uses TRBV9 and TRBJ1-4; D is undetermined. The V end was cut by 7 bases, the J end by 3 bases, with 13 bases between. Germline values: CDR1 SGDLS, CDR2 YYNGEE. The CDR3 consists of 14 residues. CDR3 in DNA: TGTGCCAGCGCACCTACTCCTTCTAATGAAAAACTGTTTTTT. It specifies CASAPTPSNEKLFF.

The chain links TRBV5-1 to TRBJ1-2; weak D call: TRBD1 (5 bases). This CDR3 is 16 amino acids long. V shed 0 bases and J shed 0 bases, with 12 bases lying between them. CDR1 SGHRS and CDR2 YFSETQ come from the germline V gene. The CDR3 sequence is CASSLGGRASNYGYTF. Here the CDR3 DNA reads TGCGCCAGCAGCTTGGGCGGCAGGGCGTCTAACTATGGCTACACCTTC.

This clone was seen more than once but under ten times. The CDR3 is CASSLPRGGTEAFF. CDR3 in DNA: TGTGCCAGCAGTTTACCCCGGGGTGGCACTGAAGCTTTCTTT. V and J are TRBV28 and TRBJ1-1; D ambiguous. V was pared by 2 bases and J by 4 bases, with 11 bases between. The CDR3 totals 14 residues. The germline gives CDR1 MDHEN, CDR2 SYDVKM.